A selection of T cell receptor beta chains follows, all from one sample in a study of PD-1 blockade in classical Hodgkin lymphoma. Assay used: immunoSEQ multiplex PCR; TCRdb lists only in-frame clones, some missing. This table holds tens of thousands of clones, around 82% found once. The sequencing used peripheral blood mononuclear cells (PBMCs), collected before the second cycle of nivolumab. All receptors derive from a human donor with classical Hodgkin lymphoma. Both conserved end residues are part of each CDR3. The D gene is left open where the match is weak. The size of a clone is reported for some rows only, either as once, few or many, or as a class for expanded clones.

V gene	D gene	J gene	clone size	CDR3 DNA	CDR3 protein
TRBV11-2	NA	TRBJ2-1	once	TGTGCCAGCAGCTTATCGGTCCTTTACAATGAGCAGTTCTTC	CASSLSVLYNEQFF
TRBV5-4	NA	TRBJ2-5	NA	TGTGCCAGCAGCTACGCTCAAGAGACCCAGTACTTC	CASSYAQETQYF
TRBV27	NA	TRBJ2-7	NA	TGTGCCTCCTCACCCCAGGGGGGATCCTACGAGCAGTACTTC	CASSPQGGSYEQYF
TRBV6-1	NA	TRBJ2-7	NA	TGTGCCACGAGGGGAGGTATGGACGAGCAGTACTTC	CATRGGMDEQYF
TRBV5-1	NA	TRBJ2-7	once	TGCGCCAGCACCCACCCGGGCCGAACCTACGAGCAGTACTTC	CASTHPGRTYEQYF
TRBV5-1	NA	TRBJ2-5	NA	TGCGCCAGCAGCTTTCGACAAAAAGAGACCCAGTACTTC	CASSFRQKETQYF
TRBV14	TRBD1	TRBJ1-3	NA	TGTGCCAGCAGCCGCACCGGGACAGGCCTCTCTGGAAACACCATATATTTT	CASSRTGTGLSGNTIYF
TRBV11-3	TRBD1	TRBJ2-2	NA	TGTGCCAGCAGCTCTTGGACAGGGGCAACCGGGGAGCTGTTTTTT	CASSSWTGATGELFF
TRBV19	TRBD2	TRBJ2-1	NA	TGTGCCAGTAGTGTGGCGGGAGGGTTGGGTGAGCAGTTCTTC	CASSVAGGLGEQFF
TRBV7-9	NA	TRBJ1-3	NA	TGTGCCAGCAGCTTAGGCGGTTCCTCTGGAAACACCATATATTTT	CASSLGGSSGNTIYF
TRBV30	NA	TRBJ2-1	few	TGTGCCTGGGCCAGAGCGGGTTATGAGCAGTTCTTC	CAWARAGYEQFF
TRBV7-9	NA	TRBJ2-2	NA	TGTGCCAGCAGCTTGATACACTACACCGGGGAGCTGTTTTTT	CASSLIHYTGELFF
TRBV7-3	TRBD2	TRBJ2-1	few	TGTGCCAGCAGCCCTCGACTAGCGGGAGCTGAGGACAATGAGCAGTTCTTC	CASSPRLAGAEDNEQFF
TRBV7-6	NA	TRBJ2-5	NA	TGTGCCAGCAGCTTGAAACAGGCACCAGGAGAGACCCAGTACTTC	CASSLKQAPGETQYF
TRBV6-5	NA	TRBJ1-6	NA	TGTGCCAGCAGTTCCCTCGCGGGGTCACCCCTCCACTTT	CASSSLAGSPLHF
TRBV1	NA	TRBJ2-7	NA	TGCACCAGCAGCCACCCCCGGCGGGCGGGAGGGCCCTACGAGCAGTACTTC	CTSSHPRRAGGPYEQYF
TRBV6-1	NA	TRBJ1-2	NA	TGTGCCAGCAGTTGGACAGCGGCTGTCGGCTACACCTTC	CASSWTAAVGYTF
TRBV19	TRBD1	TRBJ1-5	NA	TGTGCCAGTAGTAACCGAGGGGGCATGGGCAATCAGCCCCAGCATTTT	CASSNRGGMGNQPQHF
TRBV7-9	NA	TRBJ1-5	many	TGTGCCAGCAGCTTACAGCCGGCTCTAGGGCCCCAGCATTTT	CASSLQPALGPQHF
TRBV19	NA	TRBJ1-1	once	TGTGCCAGTGAGGACAGTTTGAACACTGAAGCTTTCTTT	CASEDSLNTEAFF
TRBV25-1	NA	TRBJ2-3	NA	TGTGCCAGCAGTGAATCAATGAGGGGGGCCGATACGCAGTATTTT	CASSESMRGADTQYF
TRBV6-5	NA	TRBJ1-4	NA	TGTGCCACGAAGTCGGTTCGGGGTAATGAAAAACTGTTTTTT	CATKSVRGNEKLFF
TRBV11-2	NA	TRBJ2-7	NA	TGTGCCAGCAGCCGTAACAGGGTAGAGGGCTACGAGCAGTACTTC	CASSRNRVEGYEQYF
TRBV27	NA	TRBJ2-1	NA	TGTGCCAGTCAACGGGAGAACGGCCCTTACAATGAGCAGTTCTTC	CASQRENGPYNEQFF
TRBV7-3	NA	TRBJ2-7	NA	TGTGCCAGCAGCCCCGGTTCCTCCTCCTACGAGCAGTACTTC	CASSPGSSSYEQYF
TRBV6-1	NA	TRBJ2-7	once	TGTGCCAGCAGCCGTGACAGAGTACCTTACGAGCAGTACTTC	CASSRDRVPYEQYF
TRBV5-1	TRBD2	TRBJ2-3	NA	TGCGCCAGCAGCCCGCGGACTAGCGGGAGTGTGATTGATACGCAGTATTTT	CASSPRTSGSVIDTQYF
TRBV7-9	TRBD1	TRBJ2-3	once	TGTGCCAGCAGCCCCCTTACAGGGGGAGCTTGGGATACGCAGTATTTT	CASSPLTGGAWDTQYF
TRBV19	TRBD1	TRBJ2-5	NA	TGTGCCAGTAGCCCGGGACAGGGGGCGACGGAATGGGAGACCCAGTACTTC	CASSPGQGATEWETQYF
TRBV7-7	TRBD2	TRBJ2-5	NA	TGTGCTAGCAGCCGCCTCACGGGGGGGGAGACCCAGTACTTC	CASSRLTGGETQYF
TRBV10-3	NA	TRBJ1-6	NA	TGTGCCATCAGTGGGTCCCGGGACGGTAATTCACCCCTCCACTTT	CAISGSRDGNSPLHF
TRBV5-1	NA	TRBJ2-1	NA	TGCGCCAGCAGCTTGGCCGGTGTGGAATACAATGAGCAGTTCTTC	CASSLAGVEYNEQFF
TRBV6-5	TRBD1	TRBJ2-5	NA	TGTGCCAGCAGTAGACAGGGGTTAGGTGAGACCCAGTACTTC	CASSRQGLGETQYF
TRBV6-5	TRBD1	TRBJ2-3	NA	TGTGCCAGCAGTTACCAGCCGGGACAGGGCGCAGATACGCAGTATTTT	CASSYQPGQGADTQYF
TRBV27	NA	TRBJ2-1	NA	TGTGCCAGCAGTGCCTGGACTAATTGGGGTGAGCAGTTCTTC	CASSAWTNWGEQFF
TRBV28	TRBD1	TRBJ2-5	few	TGTGCCAGCAGCGGCCCGACAGGGCCGGGAGAGACCCAGTACTTC	CASSGPTGPGETQYF
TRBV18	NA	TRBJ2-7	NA	TGTGCCAGCTCCGAGGGGGTACACGAGCAGTACTTC	CASSEGVHEQYF
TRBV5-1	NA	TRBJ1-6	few	TGCGCCAGCAGCACCAGGACACTGGGGGAATCACCCCTCCACTTT	CASSTRTLGESPLHF
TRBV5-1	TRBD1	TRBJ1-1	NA	TGCGCCAGCAGCGACGGGACAGCGAACACTGAAGCTTTCTTT	CASSDGTANTEAFF
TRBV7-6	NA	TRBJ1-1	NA	TGTGCCAGCAGCAAAGTGAACACTGAAGCTTTCTTT	CASSKVNTEAFF
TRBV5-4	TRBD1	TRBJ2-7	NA	TGTGCCAGCAGCTTGGTGGGACAGGGGACCTACGAGCAGTACTTC	CASSLVGQGTYEQYF
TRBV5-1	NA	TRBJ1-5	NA	TGCGCCAGCAGCTTGGACCCAGGGCCCGGTAAGCCCCAGCATTTT	CASSLDPGPGKPQHF
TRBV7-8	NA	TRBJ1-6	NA	TGTGCCAGCAGCTTTGGGGCTTCGGATAATTCACCCCTCCACTTT	CASSFGASDNSPLHF
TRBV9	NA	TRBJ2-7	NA	TGTGCCAGCAGCCCCAGCCGGGACACCTACGAGCAGTACTTC	CASSPSRDTYEQYF
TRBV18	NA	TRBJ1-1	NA	TGTGCCAGCTCACGGTTCGACGGGAGGAACACTGAAGCTTTCTTT	CASSRFDGRNTEAFF
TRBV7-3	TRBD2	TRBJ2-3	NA	TGTGCCAGCAGCTCAGGGACTAGCCTAAACACAGATACGCAGTATTTT	CASSSGTSLNTDTQYF
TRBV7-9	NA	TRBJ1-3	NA	TGTGCCAGCAGCTTAGAAAGGGGACACCTCCTCTCTGGAAACACCATATATTTT	CASSLERGHLLSGNTIYF
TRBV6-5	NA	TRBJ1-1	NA	TGTGCCAGCAGTCTGGGACCTTTGAACACTGAAGCTTTCTTT	CASSLGPLNTEAFF
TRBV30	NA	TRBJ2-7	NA	TGTGCCTGGAGCTTGACGGATAAGAAGGGGGAGTCCTACGAGCAGTACTTC	CAWSLTDKKGESYEQYF
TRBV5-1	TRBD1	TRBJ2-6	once	TGCGCCAGCAGCTATTACAGGGGTATCACTGGGGCCAACGTCCTGACTTTC	CASSYYRGITGANVLTF
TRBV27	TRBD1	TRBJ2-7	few	TGTGCCAGCAGTAGGACAGGGGGCTCCTACGAGCAGTACTTC	CASSRTGGSYEQYF
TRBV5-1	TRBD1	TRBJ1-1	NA	TGCGCCAGCAGCTCCCCGGGACAGGGAATGAACACTGAAGCTTTCTTT	CASSSPGQGMNTEAFF
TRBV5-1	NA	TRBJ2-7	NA	TGCGCCAGCAGCTTGTCAGGGGCCCGCTACGAGCAGTACTTC	CASSLSGARYEQYF
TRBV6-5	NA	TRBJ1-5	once	TGTGCCAGTCAGGGTCGGAATCAGCCCCAGCATTTT	CASQGRNQPQHF